This T cell receptor (beta chain) was sequenced for a study of control samples from healthy donors and cancer patients. Germline V CDR1 and CDR2: MDHEN, SYDVKM. The junction had 7 bases not matched to a gene; V was cut back by 6 bases and J by 2 bases. The CDR3 extends over 16 amino acids. Data came from immunoSEQ multiplex PCR; TCRdb stores just in-frame clones and leaves some out. The top ten hold around 11% of the sample, which has around 150,000 clones, about 87% seen once. The chain joins TRBV28 to TRBJ1-5; 10 nucleotides agree with TRBD1. Material for sequencing was blood. The TCR comes from a man aged 30 to 45 in good health. The CDR3 DNA reads as TGTGCCAGCAGGGGACAGGGGCCGTCGGGCAATCAGCCCCAGCATTTT. It codes for CASRGQGPSGNQPQHF.